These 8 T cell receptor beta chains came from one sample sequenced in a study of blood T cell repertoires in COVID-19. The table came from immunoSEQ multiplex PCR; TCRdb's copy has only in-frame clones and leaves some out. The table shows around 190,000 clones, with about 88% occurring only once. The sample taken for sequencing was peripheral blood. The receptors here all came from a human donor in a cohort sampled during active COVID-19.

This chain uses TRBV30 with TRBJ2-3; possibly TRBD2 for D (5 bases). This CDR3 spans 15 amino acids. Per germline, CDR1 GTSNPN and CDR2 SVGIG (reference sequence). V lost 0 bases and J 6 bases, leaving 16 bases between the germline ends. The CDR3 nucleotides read TGTGCCTGGAGTGTACTTCGCGGGTTCGCTGATACGCAGTATTTT. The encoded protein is CAWSVLRGFADTQYF.

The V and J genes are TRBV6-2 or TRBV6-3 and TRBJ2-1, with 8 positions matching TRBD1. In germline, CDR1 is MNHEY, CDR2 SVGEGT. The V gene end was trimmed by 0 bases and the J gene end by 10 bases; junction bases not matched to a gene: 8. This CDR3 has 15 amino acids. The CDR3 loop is CASSYSRQGAREQFF. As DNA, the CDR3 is TGTGCCAGCAGTTACTCGAGGCAGGGGGCGCGGGAGCAGTTCTTC.

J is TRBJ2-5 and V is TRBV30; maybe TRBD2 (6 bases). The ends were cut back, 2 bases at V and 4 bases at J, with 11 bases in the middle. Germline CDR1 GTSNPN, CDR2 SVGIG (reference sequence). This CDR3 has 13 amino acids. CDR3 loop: CAWSRRAGETQYF. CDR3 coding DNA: TGTGCCTGGAGTCGGAGGGCCGGAGAGACCCAGTACTTC.

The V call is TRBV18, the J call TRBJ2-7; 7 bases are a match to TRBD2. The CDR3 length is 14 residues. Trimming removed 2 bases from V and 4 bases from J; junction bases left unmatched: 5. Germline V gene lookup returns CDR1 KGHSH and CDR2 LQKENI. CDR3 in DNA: TGTGCCAGCTCACCAACGGGAGGATCGTACGAGCAGTACTTC. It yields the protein CASSPTGGSYEQYF.

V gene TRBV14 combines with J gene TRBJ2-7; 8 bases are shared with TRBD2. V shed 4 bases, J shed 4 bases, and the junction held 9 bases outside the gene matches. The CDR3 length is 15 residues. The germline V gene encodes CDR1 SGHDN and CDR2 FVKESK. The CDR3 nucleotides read TGTGCCAGCAGCCTAGCGGGGTCCAGATCATACGAGCAGTACTTC. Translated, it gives CASSLAGSRSYEQYF.

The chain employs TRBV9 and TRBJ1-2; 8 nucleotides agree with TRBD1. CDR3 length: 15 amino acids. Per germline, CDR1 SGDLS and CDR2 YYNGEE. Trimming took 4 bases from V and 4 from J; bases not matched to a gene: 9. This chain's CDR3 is CASSPRGQDSYGYTF. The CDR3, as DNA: TGTGCCAGCAGCCCACGGGGACAGGACTCCTATGGCTACACCTTC.

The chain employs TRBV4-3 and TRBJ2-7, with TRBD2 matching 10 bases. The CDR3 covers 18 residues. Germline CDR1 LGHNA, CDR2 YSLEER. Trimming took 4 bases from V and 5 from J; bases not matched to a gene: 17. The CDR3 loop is CASSPTPHGLAAGHEQYF. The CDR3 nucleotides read TGCGCCAGCAGCCCTACTCCCCACGGACTAGCGGCCGGTCACGAGCAGTACTTC.

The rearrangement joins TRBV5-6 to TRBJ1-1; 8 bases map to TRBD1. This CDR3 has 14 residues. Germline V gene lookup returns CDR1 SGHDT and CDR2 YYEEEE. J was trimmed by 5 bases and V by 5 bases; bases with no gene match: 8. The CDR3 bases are TGTGCCAGCAGAAACCGACAGGGGATAACTGAAGCTTTCTTT. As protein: CASRNRQGITEAFF.